The source of this TCR beta chain is a study of breast tumors, draining lymph nodes, adjacent tissues. Study-wide results and caveats: Tumor and nontumor repertoires were significantly more similar in luminal-like than in basal-like breast cancer. Data only fit, rather than demonstrated, lymph node origin of most tumor T cells. Tumor TCR diversity was below lymph nodes but above nontumor tissue.

A note on this clonotype: Its antigen is not identified.

Samples came from axillary lymph nodes draining the breast cancer. TCRdb redid the calling of the multiplex PCR reads with MiXCR, one entry per CDR3 protein. The top ten clones hold less than 1.5% of a sample with some 97,000 distinct CDR3 sequences, around 20% of them seen once. V lost 9 bases and J 6 bases, leaving 14 bases between the germline ends. Germline values: CDR1 MNHNY, CDR2 SVGAGI (reference sequence). This CDR3 spans 12 amino acids. Sequencing was performed on axillary lymph node tissue. The sequence was collected from a female donor with breast cancer. Some clones in this sample may be carry-over from other donors' samples. The genes are TRBV6-6 and TRBJ1-1; D is unresolved. The CDR3 sequence is CASKIPSAEAFF. As DNA, the CDR3 is TGTGCCAGTAAAATACCGTCCGCTGAAGCTTTCTTT.